This TCR beta chain was obtained from a study of regulatory T cells in long-lasting Graves disease. CDR1 is MNHEY, CDR2 SVGEGT, per germline. The CDR3 spans 16 residues. J gave up 4 bases and V 2 bases, and 7 bases lay outside the gene matches. Time point reported: newly diagnosed GD, antithyroid drugs for less than 3 months. The authors made the TCR library using RNA they extracted from PBMCs. On this clonotype itself: This sequence may be a read error, since a much larger clone differs from it by one base.

According to the study, TCR beta libraries were built with iRepertoire HTBI primers and CDR3-region Arm-PCR. Via MiXCR, TCRdb re-called the multiplex PCR reads, giving one row per CDR3 protein. The profile shows fewer than 550,000 distinct CDR3 sequences, about a sixth of them singletons. These records were also assigned to another study, of T cells in Graves' hyperthyroidism and ophthalmopathy.

The gene calls are TRBV6-2 or TRBV6-3 and TRBJ2-1; 8 nucleotides line up with TRBD2. The material sequenced was peripheral blood mononuclear cells (PBMCs), taken at new diagnosis, from a patient treated with antithyroid drugs. The TCR originated in a woman aged 18-30 years with Graves disease. CDR3 protein: CASSYTWASGYNEQFF. The CDR3 nucleotides are TGTGCCAGCAGTTACACCTGGGCTAGCGGGTACAATGAGCAGTTCTTC.